The 29 T cell receptor beta chains below all came from one sample that was sequenced in a study of CD8 T cells in ankylosing spondylitis. For these receptors, no antigen is known. Each CDR3 protein gets one entry after TCRdb re-called the 5' RACE reads with MiXCR. The table shows hundreds of thousands of distinct CDR3 sequences, with approximately 10% occurring only once. The study, taken as a whole, reports: Among TCR beta sequences, a motif of several highly homologous variants appeared characteristic of ankylosing spondylitis blood.

Material: blood, either unsorted or a sorted T cell fraction (not recorded which). These receptors were obtained from a male donor with ankylosing spondylitis.

This clonotype was seen only a few times. The DNA of the CDR3 is TGCGCCAGCAGCCACCCCCCCCACAGCTACTACGAGCAGTACTTC. Encoded protein: CASSHPPHSYYEQYF. This chain connects TRBV4-1 to TRBJ2-7; D remains ambiguous. The length of the CDR3 is 15 residues. Deletions cut 3 bases from V and 3 bases from J, with 15 bases between. Germline CDR1 and CDR2: MGHRA and YSYEKL.

This clonotype was observed at least ten times. This rearrangement joins TRBV20-1 to TRBJ2-3, with 8 bases aligning to TRBD2. The length of the CDR3 is 14 residues. The germline CDR1 and CDR2 sequences are DFQATT and SNEGSKA (reference sequence). Losses at the gene ends were 2 bases for V and 4 bases for J; bases not matched to a gene: 5. The CDR3 coding sequence is TGCAGTGCTAGACCCCCGGGGGGGGCAGATACGCAGTATTTT. It encodes CSARPPGGADTQYF.

This clonotype was observed a handful of times. The chain combines TRBV9 with TRBJ2-1; no definite D call. Germline CDR1 and CDR2: SGDLS and YYNGEE. Trimming took off 0 bases at V and 3 bases at J, with 13 bases between the two ends. CDR3 size: 16 residues. CDR3 sequence: CASSVGIKPYYNEQFF. The CDR3 coding sequence is TGTGCCAGCAGCGTAGGGATAAAGCCGTACTACAATGAGCAGTTCTTC. Drawing the rest from reference TRBV9 and TRBJ2-1, the complete variable domain is DSGVTQTPKHLITATGQRVTLRCSPRSGDLSVYWYQQSLDQGLQFLIQYYNGEERAKGNILERFSAQQFPDLHSELNLSSLELGDSALYFCASSVGIKPYYNEQFFGPGTRLTVL.

The V gene is TRBV7-8, the J gene TRBJ1-1; D gene uncertain. CDR3 length: 15 amino acids. Germline V gene sequence: CDR1 SGHVS, CDR2 FQNEAQ. V shed 7 bases and J shed 0 bases, with 15 bases lying between them. Written as DNA, the CDR3 is TGTGCCAGCATCCAAGGGTGGGCTCTGAACACTGAAGCTTTCTTT. It translates to CASIQGWALNTEAFF.

The chain uses TRBV4-1 and TRBJ2-3; D unresolved. Germline V gene data show CDR1 as MGHRA and CDR2 as YSYEKL. V was trimmed by 1 base and J by 2 bases, leaving 10 bases between them. The CDR3 loop spans 15 amino acids. The CDR3 protein is CASSQGVRYTDTQYF. CDR3 in DNA: TGCGCCAGCAGCCAAGGGGTTAGATACACAGATACGCAGTATTTT.

This sequence joins TRBV7-2 and TRBJ2-6, with D maybe TRBD1 (6 bases). Germline assignment: CDR1 SGHTA and CDR2 FQGNSA. V lost 3 bases to trimming and J lost 4 bases, with 16 bases between them. CDR3 size: 17 residues. CDR3 nucleotides: TGTGCCAGCAGCTTTCTGGCAGGGGCGTCAGGGGCCAACGTCCTGACTTTC. This encodes CASSFLAGASGANVLTF.

There are a few counts of this clonotype. The chain links TRBV20-1 to TRBJ2-1; 8 bases match TRBD2. CDR3 size: 13 residues. J was trimmed by 3 bases and V by 3 bases; bases with no gene match: 1. Germline CDR1 and CDR2: DFQATT and SNEGSKA (reference sequence). The CDR3 loop reads CSASSGIYNEQFF. In DNA, the CDR3 is TGCAGTGCTAGTAGCGGGATCTACAATGAGCAGTTCTTC.

J is TRBJ2-5 and V is TRBV10-2, with 8 bases aligning to TRBD1. Germline CDR1 reads WSHSY; CDR2 reads SAAADI. The CDR3 totals 15 residues. V lost 2 bases to trimming and J lost 2 bases; unmatched junction nucleotides: 4. The CDR3 DNA sequence: TGCGCCAGCAGTGAGACCTGGGACAGGCAAGAGACCCAGTACTTC. Translated: CASSETWDRQETQYF.

This clonotype was counted only a few times. CDR3 sequence: CATRDREMNTEAFF. CDR3 DNA sequence: TGTGCCACACGGGACCGAGAAATGAACACTGAAGCTTTCTTT. The chain employs TRBV10-3 and TRBJ1-1; weak D call: TRBD1 (5 bases). The CDR3 has 14 amino acids. Trimming shortened V by 10 bases and J by 0 bases, and 15 bases separated the two germline ends. Germline assignment: CDR1 ENHRY and CDR2 SYGVKD.

CDR3 bases: TGTGCCAGCAGCCATCTGGCGAAGGGGTATGGCTACACCTTC. Translated: CASSHLAKGYGYTF. V is TRBV3-1 and J is TRBJ1-2; TRBD1 is a possible D gene (5 bases). CDR1 is LGHDT, CDR2 YNNKEL, per germline (reference sequence). The CDR3 runs 14 residues. With 3 bases removed from V and 5 bases from J, the gap between germline ends came to 13 bases.

This chain connects TRBV4-3 to TRBJ2-3; 7 bases line up with TRBD1. Germline V CDR1 and CDR2: LGHNA, YSLEER. Trimming took 1 base from V and 4 from J; bases not matched to a gene: 5. The CDR3 runs 15 residues. This chain's CDR3 is CASSQAHRGSDTQYF. CDR3 in DNA: TGCGCCAGCAGCCAAGCCCACAGGGGATCAGATACGCAGTATTTT.

This clonotype was seen more than once but under ten times. The junction departs from the called germline gene at one end, perhaps through a read error. CDR3 loop: CASSHPELESGEQFF. As DNA, the CDR3 is TGTGCTAGCAGCCATCCGGAACTAGAATCGGGTGAGCAGTTCTTC. This rearrangement joins TRBV7-7 to TRBJ2-1, with TRBD2 as a possible D gene (5 bases). Germline values: CDR1 SSHAT, CDR2 FNYEAQ (reference sequence). The CDR3 has 15 amino acids.

V and J are TRBV5-5 and TRBJ2-7, with D possibly matching TRBD1 (5 bases). The CDR3 has 13 residues. Trimming cost V 6 bases and J 5 bases, with 15 bases left between them. Germline V gene sequence: CDR1 SGHKS, CDR2 YYEKEE (reference sequence). CDR3 protein: CASTWQGLDEQYF. The CDR3 bases are TGTGCCAGCACGTGGCAGGGATTAGACGAGCAGTACTTC.

This clonotype was detected many times. This chain links TRBV5-1 with TRBJ1-1; the D gene is possibly TRBD1 (6 bases). Trimming removed 1 base at V and 5 bases at J, with 15 bases between. The germline gives CDR1 SGHRS, CDR2 YFSETQ. This CDR3 has 15 residues. The CDR3 spells CASSLYRGLGTEAFF. DNA for the CDR3: TGCGCCAGCAGCTTGTATCGGGGGCTAGGTACTGAAGCTTTCTTT.

The chain links TRBV7-2 to TRBJ2-3; TRBD2 matches 7 bases. The CDR3 has 14 residues. The J segment lost 4 bases and the V segment lost 3 bases, leaving 4 bases of the junction unmatched. Germline loops: CDR1 SGHTA, CDR2 FQGNSA. The CDR3: CASSFTGRPDTQYF. Here the CDR3 DNA reads TGTGCCAGCAGCTTTACCGGGAGGCCAGATACGCAGTATTTT.

This clonotype was picked up a small number of times. This chain links TRBV7-9 with TRBJ1-1; D unclear. CDR1 is SEHNR, CDR2 FQNEAQ, per germline (reference sequence). CDR3 length equals 14 residues. V was clipped by 3 bases and J by 0 bases, with 8 bases between them. The CDR3 DNA reads as TGTGCCAGCAGCTTTCAGAGCATGAACACTGAAGCTTTCTTT. Protein sequence: CASSFQSMNTEAFF. Supplemented by reference TRBV7-9 and TRBJ1-1, the full variable domain reads DTGVSQNPRHKITKRGQNVTFRCDPISEHNRLYWYRQTLGQGPEFLTYFQNEAQLEKSRLLSDRFSAERPKGSFSTLEIQRTEQGDSAMYLCASSFQSMNTEAFFGQGTRLTVV.

The chain's CDR3 is CASSSWGRQAGETQYF. Written as DNA, the CDR3 is TGTGCCAGCAGCTCGTGGGGACGCCAGGCCGGGGAGACCCAGTACTTC. V and J are TRBV7-9 and TRBJ2-5, with D perhaps TRBD1 or TRBD2 (5 bases each). Per germline, CDR1 SEHNR and CDR2 FQNEAQ (reference sequence). V lost 4 bases and J lost 5, with 20 bases in between. This CDR3 has 16 amino acids.

The rearrangement links TRBV7-8 to TRBJ2-3, with D possibly being TRBD2 (5 bases). V lost 5 bases and J lost 2, with 14 bases in between. Germline V CDR1 and CDR2: SGHVS, FQNEAQ. The length of the CDR3 is 15 residues. The CDR3 region has the DNA TGTGCCAGCAGCGCTACGAGGGAACTCACAGATACGCAGTATTTT. Its protein is CASSATRELTDTQYF.

V gene TRBV7-2 combines with J gene TRBJ2-7, with D unclear. Germline-derived CDR1 and CDR2 are SGHTA and FQGNSA. Trimming took off 1 base at V and 3 bases at J, with 10 bases between the two ends. This CDR3 has 14 amino acids. The CDR3 sequence: CASSLGLGYYEQYF. The CDR3 bases are TGTGCCAGCAGCTTAGGTCTCGGCTACTACGAGCAGTACTTC.

The rearrangement links TRBV7-9 to TRBJ2-7; D could derive from TRBD1 or TRBD2 (5 bases each). This CDR3 spans 15 amino acids. Germline assignment: CDR1 SEHNR and CDR2 FQNEAQ (reference sequence). Trimming stripped 6 bases from V and 2 bases from J, with 17 bases between. The CDR3 DNA sequence: TGTGCCAGCAGTTGGGGGTCGCCTACTCCCTACGAGCAGTACTTC. Its protein product is CASSWGSPTPYEQYF.

A few counts support this clonotype. J is TRBJ2-1 and V is TRBV10-3; 8 bases map to TRBD2. Looked up from germline, CDR1 is ENHRY and CDR2 is SYGVKD. The trim removed 2 bases at V and 0 bases at J, leaving 3 bases unmatched. This CDR3 is built from 16 residues. The chain's CDR3 is CAISEVAGSSYNEQFF. The CDR3 coding sequence is TGTGCCATCAGTGAGGTAGCGGGGAGCTCCTACAATGAGCAGTTCTTC.

The rearrangement uses TRBV10-3 and TRBJ1-2, with 8 nucleotides matching TRBD1. V shed 5 bases and J 2 bases; nucleotides not matched to a gene: 7. The CDR3 is 15 residues long. Germline V gives CDR1 ENHRY, CDR2 SYGVKD. Here the CDR3 reads CAISLGQGLNYGYTF. The CDR3 coding sequence is TGTGCCATCAGTTTAGGACAGGGCTTAAACTATGGCTACACCTTC.

The CDR3 here is CASSLQWRGSYNEQFF. The CDR3 coding sequence is TGTGCCAGCAGCCTACAGTGGAGAGGTTCATACAATGAGCAGTTCTTC. V gene TRBV7-2 combines with J gene TRBJ2-1, with no clear D. V was cut by 5 bases and J by 4 bases, with 18 bases left in between. Germline V gives CDR1 SGHTA, CDR2 FQGNSA. The CDR3 extends over 16 amino acids.

This clonotype was recorded a few times. The chain couples TRBV7-2 to TRBJ2-1, with 12 positions matching TRBD2. The germline gives CDR1 SGHTA, CDR2 FQGNSA. Trimming cost V 1 base and J 4 bases; bases outside gene matches: 17. CDR3 length: 21 amino acids. The CDR3 nucleotides read TGTGCCAGCAGCTTAGGGCGTTGGGGGGCTAGCGGGAGGGCCGGGTACAATGAGCAGTTCTTC. Translating gives CASSLGRWGASGRAGYNEQFF.

The chain carries TRBV6-5 and TRBJ2-3; the match to TRBD2 covers 9 bases. The J segment lost 9 bases and the V segment lost 6 bases, leaving 4 bases of the junction unmatched. CDR1 MNHEY and CDR2 SVGAGI come from the germline V gene. The length of the CDR3 is 12 residues. CDR3 nucleotides: TGTGCCAGCAGGCCTAGCGGGGCCACGCAGTATTTT. Amino acid sequence: CASRPSGATQYF.

The chain employs TRBV30 and TRBJ1-2, with TRBD1 as a possible D gene (6 bases). The V gene lost 1 base and the J gene lost 3 bases, with 12 bases spanning the gap. This CDR3 is 14 amino acids long. Germline V gene data show CDR1 as GTSNPN and CDR2 as SVGIG (reference sequence). The chain's CDR3 is CAWSDTGTHYGYTF. CDR3 nucleotide sequence: TGTGCCTGGAGTGATACAGGGACTCACTATGGCTACACCTTC.

Ten or more counts support this clonotype. V usage is TRBV7-2 and J usage is TRBJ2-5, with D tentatively TRBD1 or TRBD2 (6 bases each). Germline V gene sequence: CDR1 SGHTA, CDR2 FQGNSA. V was trimmed by 5 bases and J by 5 bases, leaving 15 bases between them. The CDR3 spans 14 residues. CDR3 bases: TGTGCCAGCAGCCCAAAAGGGGGGTGGGAGACCCAGTACTTC. Translated, it gives CASSPKGGWETQYF. The full variable domain, its missing parts supplied by reference TRBV7-2 and TRBJ2-5, is GAGVSQSPSNKVTEKGKDVELRCDPISGHTALYWYRQSLGQGLEFLIYFQGNSAPDKSGLPSDRFSAERTGGSVSTLTIQRTQQEDSAVYLCASSPKGGWETQYFGPGTRLLVL.

This clonotype was seen ten or more times. The V call is TRBV5-1, the J call TRBJ2-1; D is undetermined. The CDR3 has 15 residues. Looked up from germline, CDR1 is SGHRS and CDR2 is YFSETQ. The ends were cut back, 0 bases at V and 0 bases at J, with 7 bases in the middle. CDR3 nucleotides: TGCGCCAGCAGCTTGGCAATTAGCTCCTACAATGAGCAGTTCTTC. This encodes CASSLAISSYNEQFF.

This rearrangement joins TRBV3-1 to TRBJ2-7, with TRBD1 matching 9 bases. This CDR3 region has 14 residues. Looked up from germline, CDR1 is LGHDT and CDR2 is YNNKEL (reference sequence). With V trimmed by 6 bases and J by 5 bases, 8 bases remained unmatched. The CDR3, as DNA: TGTGCCAGCAGGTCGGACAGGGGCCCCAACGAGCAGTACTTC. It specifies CASRSDRGPNEQYF.